This T cell receptor delta chain emerged from a study of delta chains in infants with herpesvirus infections (dated 2023 in TCRdb). At the level of the whole study: A Ugandan infant birth cohort was prospectively followed from birth to characterize gammadelta T cell responses to primary cytomegalovirus (CMV) infection. The study searched for a public fetal Vdelta1/Vgamma8 gammadelta TCR clonotype in infants who acquired CMV infection after birth. gammadelta TCRs were sequenced from PBMC obtained from under 20 CMV-infected infants (one congenitally infected) and several CMV-uninfected infants for whom sufficient sample was available. Blood samples from the infants were grouped into approximate ages of 1.5, 4, 8 and 12 months. The previously published Belgian fetal and cord blood gammadelta TCR data were not generated in this cohort and were added only for comparison.

The research as a whole found: A small sample size and the lack of race- or environment-matched controls were noted by the authors, because CMV is acquired by nearly all Ugandans before adulthood. The public clonotype was found only at the first time point after infection and was absent in uninfected infants and in those infected after 120 days. The public clonotype might still be present below the detection limit in CMV-uninfected infants. The public Vdelta1 clonotype was detected in about 20% of the 18 CMV-infected infants, namely three infected postnatally before 120 days of age and the congenitally infected infant. Public-clonotype frequency among Vdelta1 cells appeared to correlate inversely with age at infection and decayed rapidly, seemingly not persisting beyond about two months.

The germline V gene sets CDR1 to TSWWSYY and CDR2 to QGS. The CDR3 has 23 amino acids, counting the end cysteine and phenylalanine. The read is trimmed to its CDR3 DNA, 69 bases read in frame from base 1. V lost 3 bases and J lost 0 bases, and the count of bases not matched to a germline gene is 26. The library was built by means of RT-PCR. TCR cDNA was generated by reverse transcription of PBMC RNA with SuperScript II and gamma-chain- and delta-chain-specific primers. The cDNA was purified with AMPure XP beads, then amplified and indexed with Illumina adapters using the Nextera XT Index Kit. Sequencing of gammadelta TCR libraries was carried out on an Illumina MiSeq using a V2 300-cycle kit. In the authors' own workflow: Using MiXCR v2.1.12, CDR3 sequences were assembled, and reads were mapped onto D, J and V genes obtained from GenBank. VDJtools v1.2.1 was used to analyze the repertoires of the CDR3 clonotypes. Clone calls in TCRdb were regenerated from the public reads with CATT, after which identical DNA sequences shared one row. The V and J calls come from TCRdb's annotation, not from the publication. The sample yields hundreds of delta-chain clones; 31% were counted once. Together, the top ten hold 41% of the sample.

Pregnant women getting prenatal care were recruited in Kampala, Uganda, and their infants were enrolled; maternal HIV status had to be documented. Families received weekly visits, and collection of infant clinical information, oral swabs and peripheral blood began at 6 weeks of age and continued every 4 months after that. Blood was drawn into heparin tubes, and PBMC were separated by Ficoll-Paque density gradient centrifugation and then cryopreserved. Regarding this clone: It has no known antigen specificity. The input lacks base qualities; no much larger clone sits a single base away.

The receptor was derived from a human donor who was a Ugandan infant, either HIV-exposed or HIV-unexposed (not recorded which). This receptor chain uses TRDV1 and TRDJ1, with 9 central nucleotides matching TRDD2. The sequencing here drew on peripheral blood, taken at time point 2 of longitudinal follow-up. For the CDR3, the sequence is CALGDFQPFLRMVWGPYTDKLIF. The nucleotide sequence is TGTGCTCTTGGGGATTTCCAACCCTTCCTACGTATGGTCTGGGGGCCCTACACCGATAAACTCATCTTT.